Listed below are T cell receptor beta chains from one sample, sequenced in a study of cytomegalovirus exposure and HLA in healthy donors. Sequenced by immunoSEQ multiplex PCR; TCRdb stores in-frame clones only, minus some. Among roughly 160,000 clones listed, 76% were seen once. The specimen was PBMCs. The receptors derive from a man aged 60 to 69 in good health and CMV-seronegative. CDR3s include the opening cysteine and the closing phenylalanine or tryptophan. The order of the fields is V gene, clone size, D gene, J gene, CDR3 DNA, CDR3 protein. D genes are given only for firm matches. Clone size appears in some rows only: once, few, many, or a class for an expanded clone.

V gene: TRBV4-1
clone size: .
D gene: .
J gene: TRBJ2-1
CDR3 DNA: TGCGCCAGCAGCCAAGTTATGCCCCAGAGGGATGAGCAGTTCTTC
CDR3 protein: CASSQVMPQRDEQFF

V gene: TRBV6-5
clone size: .
D gene: .
J gene: TRBJ2-1
CDR3 DNA: TGTGCAGCAGGGATGGCGAGCTCCTACAATGAGCAGTTCTTC
CDR3 protein: CAAGMASSYNEQFF

V gene: TRBV11-2
clone size: .
D gene: TRBD2
J gene: TRBJ2-7
CDR3 DNA: TGTGCCAGCAGCCCACGACTAGCGGCCACCTACGAGCAGTACTTC
CDR3 protein: CASSPRLAATYEQYF

V gene: TRBV6-5
clone size: few
D gene: TRBD2
J gene: TRBJ2-1
CDR3 DNA: TGTGCCAGCAGAATGGCGGGGGGCTTTAACAATGAGCAGTTCTTC
CDR3 protein: CASRMAGGFNNEQFF

V gene: TRBV4-3
clone size: .
D gene: TRBD1
J gene: TRBJ1-6
CDR3 DNA: TGCGCCAGCAGCCAAAGACAGGGCACGAATTCACCCCTCCACTTT
CDR3 protein: CASSQRQGTNSPLHF

V gene: TRBV7-2
clone size: few
D gene: TRBD1
J gene: TRBJ1-4
CDR3 DNA: TGTGCCAGCAGCTCCCCGGGACAGGGACATGAAAAACTGTTTTTT
CDR3 protein: CASSSPGQGHEKLFF

V gene: TRBV7-5
clone size: once
D gene: .
J gene: TRBJ2-2
CDR3 DNA: TGTGTCAGAAACACGGACAGGGCGAACACCGGGGAGCTGTTTTTT
CDR3 protein: CVRNTDRANTGELFF

V gene: TRBV7-9
clone size: .
D gene: .
J gene: TRBJ2-5
CDR3 DNA: TGTGCCAGCAGGACCCAAGGCGGCGGGACCCAGTACTTC
CDR3 protein: CASRTQGGGTQYF

V gene: TRBV5-1
clone size: .
D gene: TRBD1
J gene: TRBJ2-5
CDR3 DNA: TGCGCCAGCAGCTTGGTGGGGACAGGGGGCCAAGAGACCCAGTACTTC
CDR3 protein: CASSLVGTGGQETQYF

V gene: TRBV28
clone size: few
D gene: .
J gene: TRBJ2-3
CDR3 DNA: TGTGCCAGCACCTATGGAGGCACGGCAGATACGCAGTATTTT
CDR3 protein: CASTYGGTADTQYF

V gene: TRBV9
clone size: .
D gene: .
J gene: TRBJ1-5
CDR3 DNA: TGTGCCAGCAGCGTAGATGCGGGGAGGAAGCCCCAGCATTTT
CDR3 protein: CASSVDAGRKPQHF

V gene: TRBV2
clone size: .
D gene: .
J gene: TRBJ2-7
CDR3 DNA: TGTGCCAGCAACGAAATTGGTCGGGGTGGCGAGCAGTACTTC
CDR3 protein: CASNEIGRGGEQYF

V gene: TRBV19
clone size: .
D gene: .
J gene: TRBJ1-2
CDR3 DNA: TGTGCCAGTAGTTCTACAGGGAAGGACTATGGCTACACCTTC
CDR3 protein: CASSSTGKDYGYTF

V gene: TRBV14
clone size: once
D gene: .
J gene: TRBJ2-2
CDR3 DNA: TGTGCCAGCAGCCCCCAACAGCCGAACACCGGGGAGCTGTTTTTT
CDR3 protein: CASSPQQPNTGELFF

V gene: TRBV6-5
clone size: few
D gene: .
J gene: TRBJ2-7
CDR3 DNA: TGTGCCAGCAGGCGGGATGATTACGAGCAGTACTTC
CDR3 protein: CASRRDDYEQYF

V gene: TRBV7-9
clone size: .
D gene: .
J gene: TRBJ1-4
CDR3 DNA: TGTGCCAGCAGCTTAGGCGGTGAAAAACTGTTTTTT
CDR3 protein: CASSLGGEKLFF

V gene: TRBV7-9
clone size: .
D gene: TRBD2
J gene: TRBJ2-3
CDR3 DNA: TGTGCCAGCAGCCCGCGTGCGGCGGGGGTCACAGATACGCAGTATTTT
CDR3 protein: CASSPRAAGVTDTQYF

V gene: TRBV2
clone size: .
D gene: .
J gene: TRBJ1-2
CDR3 DNA: TGTGCCAGCAGTGACCCCGGGATCGGACATGGCTACACCTTC
CDR3 protein: CASSDPGIGHGYTF

V gene: TRBV9
clone size: .
D gene: .
J gene: TRBJ2-5
CDR3 DNA: TGTGCCAGCAGCGACGGTGCTTGGGAGACCCAGTACTTC
CDR3 protein: CASSDGAWETQYF

V gene: TRBV23-1
clone size: .
D gene: TRBD1
J gene: TRBJ2-1
CDR3 DNA: TGCGCCAGCAGAAGTGACAGGGGACGGGTAGGGCGCAATGAGCAGTTCTTC
CDR3 protein: CASRSDRGRVGRNEQFF

V gene: TRBV19
clone size: .
D gene: .
J gene: TRBJ1-1
CDR3 DNA: TGTGCCAGTAGTCCACAGGACAGAGAAGCTTTCTTT
CDR3 protein: CASSPQDREAFF

V gene: TRBV7-6
clone size: .
D gene: TRBD1
J gene: TRBJ1-3
CDR3 DNA: TGTGCCAGCAGCTTAGCGGGACAGCGTGTCTCTGGAAACACCATATATTTT
CDR3 protein: CASSLAGQRVSGNTIYF

V gene: TRBV2
clone size: .
D gene: .
J gene: TRBJ1-5
CDR3 DNA: TGTGCCAGCAGTGTAGGTCAGGGACTATTCGACAATCAGCCCCAGCATTTT
CDR3 protein: CASSVGQGLFDNQPQHF

V gene: TRBV28
clone size: .
D gene: .
J gene: TRBJ1-5
CDR3 DNA: TGTGCCAGCAGTTCAACACAGGGTGATGGCAATCAGCCCCAGCATTTT
CDR3 protein: CASSSTQGDGNQPQHF

V gene: TRBV4-1
clone size: .
D gene: .
J gene: TRBJ1-1
CDR3 DNA: TGCGCCAGCAGCCAAGGGGAACAGGGATGGACTGAAGCTTTCTTT
CDR3 protein: CASSQGEQGWTEAFF

V gene: TRBV29-1
clone size: .
D gene: .
J gene: TRBJ1-4
CDR3 DNA: TGCAGCGTTGAAGATCTGGGCCTAGGGGTATTTTTT
CDR3 protein: CSVEDLGLGVFF

V gene: TRBV28
clone size: .
D gene: .
J gene: TRBJ2-6
CDR3 DNA: TGTGCCAGCAGTCTCCAAGGGGCTGGGGCCAACGTCCTGACTTTC
CDR3 protein: CASSLQGAGANVLTF

V gene: TRBV4-2
clone size: few
D gene: TRBD1
J gene: TRBJ1-5
CDR3 DNA: TGTGCCAGCAGCCTAACAGGGGTGGGACAGCCCCAGCATTTT
CDR3 protein: CASSLTGVGQPQHF

V gene: TRBV7-8
clone size: .
D gene: TRBD1
J gene: TRBJ1-2
CDR3 DNA: TGTGCCAGCAGCTTAGTTGGAGACAGGGACAGCTATGGCTACACCTTC
CDR3 protein: CASSLVGDRDSYGYTF

V gene: TRBV13
clone size: .
D gene: TRBD1
J gene: TRBJ1-2
CDR3 DNA: TGTGCCAGCAGCGACCCCCAGGGGGCAGGTGGCTACACCTTC
CDR3 protein: CASSDPQGAGGYTF

V gene: TRBV19
clone size: once
D gene: .
J gene: TRBJ1-1
CDR3 DNA: TGTGCCAGTAGTATATATGGAGCGAACACTGAAGCTTTCTTT
CDR3 protein: CASSIYGANTEAFF

V gene: TRBV10-3
clone size: .
D gene: .
J gene: TRBJ1-1
CDR3 DNA: TGTGCCATCAGAGCAAACACTGAAGCTTTCTTT
CDR3 protein: CAIRANTEAFF

V gene: TRBV27
clone size: .
D gene: TRBD2
J gene: TRBJ2-1
CDR3 DNA: TGTGCCAGCAGTTTCGGGTCAGGGAGGGTTCGCTCCTACAATGAGCAGTTCTTC
CDR3 protein: CASSFGSGRVRSYNEQFF

V gene: TRBV5-1
clone size: .
D gene: .
J gene: TRBJ2-5
CDR3 DNA: TGCGCCAGCAGCTTGGTTGGGGCAATCCAAGAGACCCAGTACTTC
CDR3 protein: CASSLVGAIQETQYF

V gene: TRBV6-6
clone size: .
D gene: TRBD2
J gene: TRBJ2-7
CDR3 DNA: TGTGCCAGCAGTTACTCGGTAGCGGGGGGCTCCGAGCAGTACTTC
CDR3 protein: CASSYSVAGGSEQYF

V gene: TRBV29-1
clone size: .
D gene: TRBD1
J gene: TRBJ1-5
CDR3 DNA: TGCAGCTACGGGACAGGGGTTGATCAGCCCCAGCATTTT
CDR3 protein: CSYGTGVDQPQHF

V gene: TRBV9
clone size: .
D gene: .
J gene: TRBJ2-6
CDR3 DNA: TGTGCCAGCAGCGTAGCCAGGGGAGGGGCCAACGTCCTGACTTTC
CDR3 protein: CASSVARGGANVLTF

V gene: TRBV7-7
clone size: .
D gene: .
J gene: TRBJ2-3
CDR3 DNA: TGTGCCAGCAGCTTAGGTCACACGGATACGCAGTATTTT
CDR3 protein: CASSLGHTDTQYF

V gene: TRBV7-3
clone size: .
D gene: .
J gene: TRBJ2-1
CDR3 DNA: TGTGCCAGCAGCTCTCAGATCGGGGGAAGGAATGAGCAGTTCTTC
CDR3 protein: CASSSQIGGRNEQFF

V gene: TRBV28
clone size: .
D gene: TRBD1
J gene: TRBJ2-7
CDR3 DNA: TGTGCCAGCAGAACGGACAGGGAAATTACCTACGAGCAGTACTTC
CDR3 protein: CASRTDREITYEQYF

V gene: TRBV10-3
clone size: .
D gene: .
J gene: TRBJ1-2
CDR3 DNA: TGTGCCATCAGTGACCAAGGAGGGTATGGCTACACCTTC
CDR3 protein: CAISDQGGYGYTF

V gene: TRBV7-6
clone size: .
D gene: .
J gene: TRBJ1-4
CDR3 DNA: TGTGCCAGCAGCTCGCTTAATGTAGGGGCAACTAATGAAAAACTGTTTTTT
CDR3 protein: CASSSLNVGATNEKLFF

V gene: TRBV7-2
clone size: few
D gene: .
J gene: TRBJ1-2
CDR3 DNA: TGTGCCAGCAGCTTAGTAGGGGAAGAGTATGGCTACACCTTC
CDR3 protein: CASSLVGEEYGYTF

V gene: TRBV7-6
clone size: .
D gene: TRBD1
J gene: TRBJ2-7
CDR3 DNA: TGTGCCAGCAGGATGACAGGGGGCGGCGAGCAGTACTTC
CDR3 protein: CASRMTGGGEQYF

V gene: TRBV13
clone size: .
D gene: .
J gene: TRBJ2-7
CDR3 DNA: TGTGCCAGCAGCTGGGCCCCTTACGAGCAGTACTTC
CDR3 protein: CASSWAPYEQYF

V gene: TRBV30
clone size: .
D gene: TRBD1
J gene: TRBJ1-2
CDR3 DNA: TGTGCCTGGACCTTAGGGACAGCTTTAGGGCGTTCCTTC
CDR3 protein: CAWTLGTALGRSF

V gene: TRBV7-2
clone size: .
D gene: .
J gene: TRBJ2-3
CDR3 DNA: TGTGCCAGCAGCTTACGGGATACGCAGTATTTT
CDR3 protein: CASSLRDTQYF